This passage covers 19 T cell receptor beta chains from one sample sequenced in a study of blood T cells in healthy people across ages. Using a J-beta primer mix together with a sample-barcoded 5' primer, a second PCR was run for roughly 7 to 11 cycles. MiXCR was run by TCRdb on the 5' RACE reads, yielding one entry per CDR3 protein. The data hold fewer than 950,000 distinct CDR3 sequences, with 53% observed a single time. The specimen was blood. These TCRs come from a man older than 75 in good health.

This chain connects TRBV24-1 to TRBJ2-7; 7 bases match TRBD2. J was trimmed by 7 bases and V by 4 bases; bases with no gene match: 12. The CDR3 is 15 amino acids. Germline values: CDR1 KGHDR, CDR2 SFDVKD. Here the CDR3 DNA reads TGTGCCACCAGTGAGGCTAGCGGTACGCGGTATGAGCAGTACTTC. This encodes CATSEASGTRYEQYF.

In its sample, this clonotype was seen a few times. The V gene is TRBV3-1, the J gene TRBJ1-5, with TRBD1 as a possible D gene (6 bases). This CDR3 is built from 13 residues. Germline lookup yields CDR1 LGHDT and CDR2 YNNKEL (reference sequence). Trimming shortened V by 3 bases and J by 4 bases, and 7 bases separated the two germline ends. The chain's CDR3 is CASSQGTNQPQHF. CDR3 sequence (DNA): TGTGCCAGCAGCCAGGGGACAAATCAGCCCCAGCATTTT.

This clonotype was observed once. V usage is TRBV18 and J usage is TRBJ2-1; 10 nucleotides align to TRBD2. CDR3 size: 19 residues. The junction had 15 bases not matched to a gene; V was cut back by 4 bases and J by 3 bases. Germline lookup yields CDR1 KGHSH and CDR2 LQKENI. This CDR3 reads CASSLASGTSVGVYNEQFF. CDR3 coding DNA: TGTGCCAGCTCACTTGCGTCCGGGACTAGCGTGGGAGTCTACAATGAGCAGTTCTTC.

The J gene is TRBJ1-2, the V gene TRBV14, with D unclear. CDR3 length: 14 amino acids. The germline CDR1 and CDR2 sequences are SGHDN and FVKESK. Trimming removed 0 bases at V and 6 bases at J, with 11 bases between. DNA of the CDR3: TGTGCCAGCAGCCAAGATCTCCGCTCCGATGGCTACACCTTC. Translating gives CASSQDLRSDGYTF.

This clonotype came up a few times. The chain employs TRBV3-1 and TRBJ1-2, with D perhaps matching TRBD1 (6 bases). With 4 bases removed from V and 2 bases from J, the gap between germline ends came to 14 bases. CDR3 size: 15 residues. CDR1 is LGHDT and CDR2 is YNNKEL in the germline V gene (reference sequence). CDR3 region: CASSPRRDNNYGYTF. CDR3 nucleotides: TGTGCCAGCAGCCCTCGTCGGGACAACAACTATGGCTACACCTTC. The entire variable domain, with the rest obtained from reference TRBV3-1 and TRBJ1-2, is as follows: DTAVSQTPKYLVTQMGNDKSIKCEQNLGHDTMYWYKQDSKKFLKIMFSYNNKELIINETVPNRFSPKSPDKAHLNLHINSLELGDSAVYFCASSPRRDNNYGYTFGSGTRLTVV.

CDR3 residues: CASSPDRADTEAFF. The DNA for the CDR3 is TGTGCCAGCAGCCCGGACAGGGCGGACACTGAAGCTTTCTTT. The chain recombines TRBV3-1 with TRBJ1-1; 8 bases line up with TRBD1. V was pared by 4 bases and J by 3 bases, with 4 bases of the junction left unmatched. This CDR3 comprises 14 residues. Germline-derived CDR1 and CDR2 are LGHDT and YNNKEL (reference sequence).

There are a few counts of this clonotype. This sequence joins TRBV29-1 and TRBJ2-7; 9 bases fit TRBD1. V lost 7 bases and J lost 5; bases outside the gene matches: 9. Germline CDR1 and CDR2: SQVTM and ANQGSEA. The CDR3 covers 13 residues. The CDR3, as DNA: TGCAGCGCGGGGGACAGGGTGATCAACGAGCAGTACTTC. Encoded protein: CSAGDRVINEQYF.

Turning to this clonotype: Its ends do not fully match the called genes, so a read error is possible. The V gene is TRBV29-1, the J gene TRBJ2-5, with D possibly matching TRBD2 (5 bases). The germline V gene has CDR1 SQVTM and CDR2 ANQGSEA. The CDR3 spans 13 residues. In DNA form, the CDR3 reads TGTAGCGTTGAAGCGGACGCGTGGGAGACCCAGTACTTC. This translates into CSVEADAWETQYF. The full variable domain, with the rest looked up from reference TRBV29-1 and TRBJ2-5, is SAVISQKPSRDICQRGTSLTIQCQVDSQVTMMFWYRQQPGQSLTLIATANQGSEATYESGFVIDKFPISRPNLTFSTLTVSNMSPEDSSIYLCSVEADAWETQYFGPGTRLLVL.

The rearrangement joins TRBV28 to TRBJ2-3; 13 nucleotides match TRBD2. The CDR3 totals 16 residues. V lost 6 bases to trimming and J lost 3 bases; unmatched junction nucleotides: 6. CDR1 MDHEN and CDR2 SYDVKM come from the germline V gene. The CDR3 sequence: CASSAGTSGTTDTQYF. For the CDR3, the DNA is TGTGCCAGCAGCGCGGGGACTAGCGGGACGACAGATACGCAGTATTTT.

V and J are TRBV4-1 and TRBJ2-7; TRBD2 might be the D (6 bases). Germline loops: CDR1 MGHRA, CDR2 YSYEKL. The CDR3 spans 18 residues. V was cut by 1 base and J by 0 bases, with 19 bases left in between. As DNA, the CDR3 is TGCGCCAGCAGCCAAGGGGAGTTGGGGACTGTTGACTCCTACGAGCAGTACTTC. This encodes CASSQGELGTVDSYEQYF.

The table lists this clonotype with a few counts. This chain links TRBV4-1 with TRBJ2-7; D possibly matches TRBD1 or TRBD2 (5 bases each). Trimming took off 0 bases at V and 3 bases at J, with 18 bases between the two ends. Germline lookup yields CDR1 MGHRA and CDR2 YSYEKL. The CDR3 is 17 amino acids. The CDR3 region has the DNA TGCGCCAGCAGCCAAGAGCGTCGGGGCAGGGAAAACTACGAGCAGTACTTC. Translation: CASSQERRGRENYEQYF.

This clonotype came up a few times. This sequence joins TRBV10-3 and TRBJ2-1; TRBD2 aligns across 11 bases. Germline V gene lookup returns CDR1 ENHRY and CDR2 SYGVKD. The CDR3 contains 18 residues. V was clipped by 4 bases and J by 9 bases; unmatched bases: 17. The CDR3 region is CAISGRTSGSSLAAEQFF. In DNA, the CDR3 is TGTGCCATCAGTGGCCGAACTAGCGGGAGTTCCCTAGCCGCTGAGCAGTTCTTC.

The chain has TRBV5-1 and TRBJ2-2, with D hard to call. V lost 0 bases and J lost 6, with 9 bases in between. The CDR3 sequence is 14 residues long. CDR1 is SGHRS, CDR2 YFSETQ, per germline. CDR3 sequence (DNA): TGCGCCAGCAGCTTGGTGGCTACCCCCGGGGAGCTGTTTTTT. Amino acids: CASSLVATPGELFF.

The chain couples TRBV18 to TRBJ2-1; D might be TRBD1 (5 bases). The CDR3 is made up of 13 amino acids. From germline, CDR1 is KGHSH and CDR2 LQKENI. V was pared by 3 bases and J by 4 bases, with 7 bases between. The CDR3 region has the DNA TGTGCCAGCTCACCGGACATTTACAATGAGCAGTTCTTC. Translated, it gives CASSPDIYNEQFF.

There are a few counts of this clonotype. The V and J genes are TRBV6-5 and TRBJ2-1, with a tentative D call TRBD2 (6 bases). There are 17 residues in the CDR3. V was trimmed by 4 bases and J by 1 base, leaving 17 bases between them. Germline values: CDR1 MNHEY, CDR2 SVGAGI. DNA for the CDR3: TGTGCCAGCAGTTTTACCGGGAGAAGAGGGTCCTACAATGAGCAGTTCTTC. The encoded protein is CASSFTGRRGSYNEQFF.

This chain links TRBV4-1 with TRBJ2-6; 12 bases line up with TRBD2. Unmatched junction bases numbered 9, after V lost 0 bases and J lost 3 bases. CDR1 and CDR2 (germline): MGHRA, YSYEKL. The CDR3 contains 20 residues. CDR3 protein: CASSQEGLAGGPGGANVLTF. In DNA form, the CDR3 reads TGCGCCAGCAGCCAAGAGGGTCTAGCGGGAGGGCCCGGTGGGGCCAACGTCCTGACTTTC.

V is TRBV21-1 and J is TRBJ2-7; the table's D gene call, TRBD2, was not cross checked with the DNA. TRBV21-1 is classified as a pseudogene. The CDR3 loop spans 14 amino acids. The CDR3, as DNA: TGTGCCAGCAGCACCTTAGCGGGAGGGTACGAGCAGTACTTC. It encodes CASSTLAGGYEQYF.

The chain links TRBV20-1 to TRBJ1-5; D is uncertain. V was cut by 0 bases and J by 0 bases, with 12 bases left in between. Germline CDR1 and CDR2: DFQATT and SNEGSKA (reference sequence). The CDR3 is 16 residues long. As DNA, the CDR3 is TGCAGTGCTAGAGAGAAAATTACAGCTAGCAATCAGCCCCAGCATTTT. Its translation is CSAREKITASNQPQHF.

The rearrangement links TRBV7-2 to TRBJ2-5, with TRBD2 identical over 15 bases. The V gene's germline CDR1 is SGHTA and CDR2 FQGNSA. This CDR3 is 17 amino acids long. Germline trimming cut 4 bases from V and 2 bases from J; bases unmatched to any gene: 5. In DNA, the CDR3 is TGTGCCAGCAGCTCGGGACTAGCGGGAGGCACTCAAGAGACCCAGTACTTC. Protein: CASSSGLAGGTQETQYF.